A selection of T cell receptor beta chains follows, all from one sample in a study of blood T cell repertoires in COVID-19. The protocol was immunoSEQ multiplex PCR, while the TCRdb copy is restricted to in-frame clones and leaves out a portion. The repertoire consists of about 220,000 clones, with about 79% occurring once and the leading ten covering 1.3%. The material sequenced was PBMCs or T cells enriched from blood (not recorded which). Receptors were obtained from a woman aged 40 to 50 with acute COVID-19. The conserved cysteine and the conserved F or W are not part of the CDR3 here.

j_call v_call cdr3_aa
TRBJ2-6 TRBV28 ASKEALSGANVLT
TRBJ2-1 TRBV21-1 ASSKKGLAGGMKEQF
TRBJ1-5 TRBV6-5 ASSYEPGGEYQPQH
TRBJ1-5 TRBV28 ASSLIQKNQPQH
TRBJ2-7 TRBV15 ATSRDRQSFYEQY
TRBJ2-2 TRBV5-1 ASSLESTGELF
TRBJ1-2 TRBV14 ASSPGGGAGYGYT
TRBJ1-2 TRBV3-1/TRBV3-2 ASSQGLGLLNYGYT
TRBJ2-3 TRBV3-1/TRBV3-2 ASSQPQAEAGARTDTQY
TRBJ1-4 TRBV28 ASSGKGASNEKLF
TRBJ1-2 TRBV7-2 ASSSRRGGYT